The rows below give T cell receptor beta chains drawn from one sample of a study of glioma-infiltrating T cells. One entry per CDR3 protein, called by TCRdb with MiXCR from the multiplex PCR reads. This table holds fewer than 250,000 distinct CDR3 sequences, 25% to 35% found once. The material sequenced was glioma tissue, nonneoplastic brain tissue, or PBMCs (not recorded which). The origin of the receptors is a human donor with low-grade glioma or glioblastoma, undergoing nonglioma brain surgery, or in good health (not recorded which). CDR3s include the opening cysteine and the closing phenylalanine or tryptophan. The D gene is left open where the match is weak. Clone size appears in some rows only: once, few, many, or a class for an expanded clone.

clone_size	v_call	d_call	cdr3_length	j_call	cdr3_aa	cdr3_nt
NA	TRBV27	TRBD2	15	TRBJ2-1	CAISLATSGRDGQFF	TGTGCCATCAGTTTAGCGACTAGCGGGAGAGATGGGCAGTTCTTC
NA	TRBV18	NA	18	TRBJ1-2	CASSPRVPEASSGYGYTF	TGTGCCAGCTCACCCCGGGTGCCGGAGGCTTCCAGCGGGTATGGCTACACCTTC
NA	TRBV5-4	NA	16	TRBJ2-2	CASSRDPGANTGELFF	TGTGCCAGCAGCCGCGATCCAGGAGCGAACACCGGGGAGCTGTTTTTT
few	TRBV18	TRBD2	16	TRBJ2-1	CASSSPGGSGKNEQFF	TGTGCCAGCTCATCACCCGGGGGTAGCGGGAAAAATGAGCAGTTCTTC
many	TRBV6-1	NA	13	TRBJ1-2	CASCTHSLSGYTF	TGTGCCAGCTGTACTCATTCCCTCAGTGGCTACACCTTC
many	TRBV4-3	TRBD2	16	TRBJ2-5	CASSKSSGRAQETQYF	TGCGCCAGCAGCAAATCTAGCGGGAGGGCCCAAGAGACCCAGTACTTC
many	TRBV25-1	TRBD2	16	TRBJ2-1	CASSESLTSGVGEQFF	TGTGCCAGCAGTGAAAGTTTGACTAGCGGAGTCGGTGAGCAGTTCTTC
many	TRBV6-1	TRBD2	14	TRBJ2-1	CASRTSGGYNEQFF	TGTGCCAGCAGGACTAGCGGGGGCTACAATGAGCAGTTCTTC
few	TRBV5-1	NA	16	TRBJ1-3	CASSLAFSGAGNTIYF	TGCGCCAGCAGCTTGGCCTTCTCAGGGGCTGGAAACACCATATATTTT
many	TRBV25-1	NA	12	TRBJ2-2	CASSEWGVELFF	TGTGCCAGCAGTGAATGGGGGGTAGAACTGTTTTTT
many	TRBV6-1	NA	15	TRBJ2-7	CASSEGSAGTYEQYF	TGTGCCAGCAGTGAAGGTTCGGCAGGTACCTACGAGCAGTACTTC
many	TRBV19	NA	12	TRBJ1-1	CASKVGNTEAFF	TGTGCCAGTAAGGTTGGGAACACTGAAGCTTTCTTT
many	TRBV7-9	TRBD2	16	TRBJ2-1	CASSLLPSGEFNEQFF	TGTGCCAGCAGCTTACTCCCTAGCGGAGAGTTCAATGAGCAGTTCTTC
NA	TRBV5-8	NA	11	TRBJ2-5	CASSLEASQYF	TGTGCTAGCAGCTTGGAGGCCAGCCAGTACTTC
many	TRBV7-2	NA	15	TRBJ1-2	CASSDRPGSFYGYTF	TGTGCCAGCAGCGACCGACCGGGGAGTTTCTATGGCTACACCTTC
many	TRBV28	TRBD1	13	TRBJ1-5	CASFSGGNQPQHF	TGTGCCAGCTTTTCAGGGGGTAATCAGCCCCAGCATTTT
many	TRBV6-2/TRBV6-3	TRBD2	19	TRBJ2-5	CASSYSFGRLAREQETQYF	TGTGCCAGCAGTTACTCCTTTGGTAGACTAGCACGTGAACAAGAGACCCAGTACTTC
many	TRBV27	NA	13	TRBJ2-1	CASSQSVWDEQFF	TGTGCCAGCAGCCAGTCCGTTTGGGATGAGCAGTTCTTC
few	TRBV29-1	NA	14	TRBJ1-2	CSVPEAGRNYGYTF	TGCAGCGTTCCCGAGGCGGGGAGGAACTATGGCTACACCTTC
many	TRBV20-1	TRBD1	13	TRBJ2-7	CSAPGQTNYEQYF	TGCAGTGCTCCGGGACAGACTAATTACGAGCAGTACTTC
many	TRBV3-1	TRBD1	15	TRBJ1-1	CASSQEGTGGVEAFF	TGTGCCAGCAGCCAAGAGGGGACAGGGGGTGTTGAAGCTTTCTTT
NA	TRBV19	NA	15	TRBJ2-4	CAISMGSLAKNIQYF	TGTGCCATTAGTATGGGTTCTCTAGCCAAAAACATTCAGTACTTC
NA	TRBV11-1	NA	16	TRBJ1-1	CASSTHAGGLVAEAFF	TGTGCCAGCAGCACCCACGCAGGCGGACTCGTCGCTGAAGCTTTCTTT
many	TRBV27	TRBD1	16	TRBJ1-3	CASSPGQGRSGNTIYF	TGTGCCAGCAGTCCGGGACAGGGAAGATCTGGAAACACCATATATTTT
many	TRBV6-2/TRBV6-3	NA	13	TRBJ1-2	CASSRDAYYGYTF	TGTGCCAGCAGCCGGGACGCCTACTATGGCTACACCTTC
many	TRBV27	TRBD1	14	TRBJ1-1	CASSLSRTGLEAFF	TGTGCCAGCAGTTTATCACGGACAGGGCTTGAAGCTTTCTTT
many	TRBV11-2	NA	12	TRBJ2-3	CASRGNEDTQYF	TGTGCCAGCAGGGGGAACGAGGATACGCAGTATTTT
many	TRBV20-1	TRBD1	14	TRBJ2-7	CSALRTGAQGEQYF	TGCAGTGCACTCCGGACAGGGGCTCAGGGCGAGCAGTACTTC
many	TRBV6-1	NA	14	TRBJ2-7	CASSSPLVGNEQYF	TGTGCCAGCAGTTCCCCACTAGTCGGAAACGAGCAGTACTTC
few	TRBV14	NA	15	TRBJ1-1	CASSQEPGALPEAFF	TGTGCCAGCAGCCAAGAACCGGGGGCCCTCCCTGAAGCTTTCTTT
NA	TRBV12-3/TRBV12-4	TRBD2	14	TRBJ2-1	CASSTGTRGNEQFF	TGTGCCAGCAGTACCGGGACTAGGGGTAATGAGCAGTTCTTC
few	TRBV7-9	NA	15	TRBJ1-5	CASNTPRGEDQPQHF	TGTGCCAGCAACACCCCACGGGGGGAGGATCAGCCCCAGCATTTT
NA	TRBV5-1	TRBD1	15	TRBJ2-7	CASSLDGQDAYEQYF	TGCGCCAGCAGCTTGGACGGACAGGACGCCTACGAGCAGTACTTC
many	TRBV20-1	NA	13	TRBJ2-1	CSASTSSYNEQFF	TGCAGTGCTAGTACAAGCTCCTACAATGAGCAGTTCTTC
few	TRBV7-9	NA	16	TRBJ2-1	CASSLRAGSGYNEQFF	TGTGCCAGCAGCTTAAGGGCAGGGTCCGGCTACAATGAGCAGTTCTTC
once	TRBV3-1	NA	15	TRBJ1-3	CASSQGRVAGNTIYF	TGTGCCAGCAGCCAAGGCAGGGTTGCTGGAAACACCATATATTTT
many	TRBV12-3/TRBV12-4	NA	14	TRBJ2-6	CASTSRSGANVLTF	TGTGCCAGCACCTCACGCTCTGGGGCCAACGTCCTGACTTTC
many	TRBV28	TRBD1	15	TRBJ1-2	CASSWGGGTGLGYTF	TGTGCCAGCAGTTGGGGCGGTGGGACAGGGCTCGGCTACACCTTC
NA	TRBV29-1	NA	13	TRBJ2-3	CSVVDGGMDTQYF	TGCAGCGTTGTGGACGGGGGCATGGATACGCAGTATTTT